This entry features one TCR beta chain sequence. The ends were cut back, 5 bases at V and 4 bases at J, with 8 bases in the middle. The CDR3 loop spans 12 amino acids. CDR1 is SGHTA and CDR2 is FQGNSA in the germline V gene. Under the authors' procedure: Scientists estimated how many nucleated cells there were by amplifying reference gene primers. Profiling relied on immunoSEQ multiplex PCR, and the TCRdb table lists in-frame clones only, not all of them. The D gene and trimming were derived from the DNA, and the V and J assignments and clone size from that table. The sample has about 220,000 clones, over 60% seen once. The data belong to a study of blood T cell repertoires in COVID-19. Across the whole study: From the United States, Italy and Spain came samples of acute and convalescent COVID-19. Nucleic acid was either cDNA or gDNA, and it came from T cells, B-cell-depleted T cells, or PBMCs.

The V and J genes are TRBV7-2 and TRBJ1-2; D not certain. This clonotype originated in a woman aged 70 to 79 with acute or convalescent COVID-19. The sequencing input was peripheral blood. This chain's CDR3 is CASSQVSYGYTF. For the CDR3, the DNA is TGTGCCAGCAGCCAAGTGAGCTATGGCTACACCTTC.